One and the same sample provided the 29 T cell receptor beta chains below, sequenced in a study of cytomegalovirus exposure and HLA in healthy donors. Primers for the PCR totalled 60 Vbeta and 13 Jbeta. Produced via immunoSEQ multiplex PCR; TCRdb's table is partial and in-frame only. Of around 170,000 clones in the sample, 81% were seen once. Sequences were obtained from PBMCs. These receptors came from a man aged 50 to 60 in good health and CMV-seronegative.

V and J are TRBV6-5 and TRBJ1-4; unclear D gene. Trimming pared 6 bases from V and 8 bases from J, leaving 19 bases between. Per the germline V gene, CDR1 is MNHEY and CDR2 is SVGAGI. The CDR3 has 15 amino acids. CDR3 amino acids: CASRPGSRDGEKLFF. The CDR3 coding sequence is TGTGCCAGCAGGCCCGGGTCGAGGGATGGGGAAAAACTGTTTTTT.

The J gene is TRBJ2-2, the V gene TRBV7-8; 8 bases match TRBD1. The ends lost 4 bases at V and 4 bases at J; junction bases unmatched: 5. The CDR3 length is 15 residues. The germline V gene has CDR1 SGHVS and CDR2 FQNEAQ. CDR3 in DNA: TGTGCCAGCAGCTCTCAGGGGGCGAGCACCGGGGAGCTGTTTTTT. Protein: CASSSQGASTGELFF. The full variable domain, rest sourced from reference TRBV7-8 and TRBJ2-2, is GAGVSQSPRYKVAKRGQDVALRCDPISGHVSLFWYQQALGQGPEFLTYFQNEAQLDKSGLPSDRFFAERPEGSVSTLKIQRTQQEDSAVYLCASSSQGASTGELFFGEGSRLTVL.

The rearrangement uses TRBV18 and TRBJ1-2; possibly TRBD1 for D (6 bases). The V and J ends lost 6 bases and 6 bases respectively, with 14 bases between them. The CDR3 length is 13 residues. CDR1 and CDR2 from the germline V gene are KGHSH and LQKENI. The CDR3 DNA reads TGTGCCAGCTCCCTTGGACAGTTGAATGGCTACACCTTC. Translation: CASSLGQLNGYTF.

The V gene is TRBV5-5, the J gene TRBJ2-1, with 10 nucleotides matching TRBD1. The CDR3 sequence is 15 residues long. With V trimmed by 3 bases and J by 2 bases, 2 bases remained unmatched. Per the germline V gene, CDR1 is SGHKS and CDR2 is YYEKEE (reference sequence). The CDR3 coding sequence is TGTGCCAGCAGCTCTGGACAGGGGGCCTACAATGAGCAGTTCTTC. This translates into CASSSGQGAYNEQFF.

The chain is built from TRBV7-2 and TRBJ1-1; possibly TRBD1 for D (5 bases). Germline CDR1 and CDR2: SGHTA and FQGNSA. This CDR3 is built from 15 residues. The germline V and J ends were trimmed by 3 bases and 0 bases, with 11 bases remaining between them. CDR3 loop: CASSFKAGLNTEAFF. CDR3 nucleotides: TGTGCCAGCAGCTTTAAGGCGGGGCTGAACACTGAAGCTTTCTTT.

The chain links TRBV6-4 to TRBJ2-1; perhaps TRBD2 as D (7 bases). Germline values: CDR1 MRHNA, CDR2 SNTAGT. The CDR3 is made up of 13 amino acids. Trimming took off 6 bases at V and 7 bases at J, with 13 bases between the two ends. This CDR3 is CASRGGGRNEQFF. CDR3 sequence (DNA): TGTGCCAGCAGGGGAGGGGGGCGGAATGAGCAGTTCTTC.

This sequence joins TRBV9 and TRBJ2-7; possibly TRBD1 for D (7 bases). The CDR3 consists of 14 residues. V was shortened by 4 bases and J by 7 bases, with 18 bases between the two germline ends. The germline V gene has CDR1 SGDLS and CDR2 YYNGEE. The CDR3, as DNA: TGTGCCAGCAGCCCTCAGGGGGGCGCGGTAGAGCAGTACTTC. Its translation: CASSPQGGAVEQYF.

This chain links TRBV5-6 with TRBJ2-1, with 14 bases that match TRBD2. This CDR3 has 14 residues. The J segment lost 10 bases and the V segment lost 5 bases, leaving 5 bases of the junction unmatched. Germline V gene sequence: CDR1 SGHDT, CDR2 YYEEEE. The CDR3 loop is CASRTSGGVREQFF. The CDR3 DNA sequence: TGTGCCAGCAGGACTAGCGGGGGGGTTAGAGAGCAGTTCTTC.

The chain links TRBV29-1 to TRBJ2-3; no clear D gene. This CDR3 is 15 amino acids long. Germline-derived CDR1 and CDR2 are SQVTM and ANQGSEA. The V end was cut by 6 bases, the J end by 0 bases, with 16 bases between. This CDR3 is CSVSDRVYSTDTQYF. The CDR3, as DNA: TGCAGCGTAAGCGATCGAGTATACAGCACAGATACGCAGTATTTT.

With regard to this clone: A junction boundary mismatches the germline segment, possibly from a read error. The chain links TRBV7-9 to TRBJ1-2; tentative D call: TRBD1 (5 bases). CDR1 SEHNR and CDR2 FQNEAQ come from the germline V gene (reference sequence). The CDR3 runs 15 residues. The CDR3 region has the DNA TGTTCCAGCAGCTCTAACGCAGGGATAGACTATGGCTACACCTTC. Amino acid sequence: CSSSSNAGIDYGYTF.

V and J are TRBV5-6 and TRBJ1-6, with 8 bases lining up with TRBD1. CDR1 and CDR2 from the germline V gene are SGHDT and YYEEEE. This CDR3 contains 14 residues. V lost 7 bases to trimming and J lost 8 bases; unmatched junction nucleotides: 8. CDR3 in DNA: TGTGCCAGCTCGGACAGGGCGGCGTATTCACCCCTCCACTTT. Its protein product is CASSDRAAYSPLHF.

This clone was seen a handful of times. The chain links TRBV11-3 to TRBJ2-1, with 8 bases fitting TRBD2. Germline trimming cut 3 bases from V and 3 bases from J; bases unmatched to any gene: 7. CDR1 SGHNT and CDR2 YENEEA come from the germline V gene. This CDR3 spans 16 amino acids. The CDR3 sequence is CASSLDSGTLYNEQFF. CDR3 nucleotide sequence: TGTGCCAGCAGCTTGGATAGCGGGACCCTCTACAATGAGCAGTTCTTC.

The CDR3 spells CASSPEGTGANYGYTF. As DNA, the CDR3 is TGTGCCAGCTCACCAGAGGGGACAGGGGCTAACTATGGCTACACCTTC. The V and J genes are TRBV18 and TRBJ1-2, with 10 bases lining up with TRBD1. The CDR3 is 16 amino acids. V lost 2 bases and J lost 0; bases outside the gene matches: 3. Germline-derived CDR1 and CDR2 are KGHSH and LQKENI.

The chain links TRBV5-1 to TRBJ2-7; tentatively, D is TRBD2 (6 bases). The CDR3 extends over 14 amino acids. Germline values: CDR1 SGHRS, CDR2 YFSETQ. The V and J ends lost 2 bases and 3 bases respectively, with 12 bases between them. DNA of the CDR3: TGCGCCAGCAGCTTCGGCTTGGGAGGCTACGAGCAGTACTTC. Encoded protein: CASSFGLGGYEQYF.

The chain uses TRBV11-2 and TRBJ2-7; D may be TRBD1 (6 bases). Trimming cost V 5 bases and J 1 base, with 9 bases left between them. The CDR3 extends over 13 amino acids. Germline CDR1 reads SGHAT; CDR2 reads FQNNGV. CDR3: CASSRRGSYEQYF. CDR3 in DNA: TGTGCCAGCAGCCGCAGGGGATCCTACGAGCAGTACTTC.

The CDR3 DNA reads TGTGCCAGCAAACACGCAAATAATTCACCCCTCCACTTT. It translates to CASKHANNSPLHF. The chain recombines TRBV19 with TRBJ1-6; D is ambiguous. The CDR3 is made up of 13 amino acids. CDR1 is LNHDA and CDR2 is SQIVND in the germline V gene (reference sequence). The ends were cut back, 9 bases at V and 5 bases at J, with 11 bases in the middle.

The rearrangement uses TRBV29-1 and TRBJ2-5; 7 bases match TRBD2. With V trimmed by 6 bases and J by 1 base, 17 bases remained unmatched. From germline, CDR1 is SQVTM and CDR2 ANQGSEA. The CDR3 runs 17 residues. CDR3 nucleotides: TGCAGCGTCCTTGGGGGTCGGCTAGCGGACACCCAAGAGACCCAGTACTTC. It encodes CSVLGGRLADTQETQYF.

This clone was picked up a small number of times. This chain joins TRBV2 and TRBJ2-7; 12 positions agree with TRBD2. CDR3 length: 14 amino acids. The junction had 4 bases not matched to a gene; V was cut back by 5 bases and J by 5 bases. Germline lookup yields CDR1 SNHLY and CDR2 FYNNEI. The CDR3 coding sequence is TGTGCCAGCAGTCAGACTAGCGGGGGCGACGAGCAGTACTTC. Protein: CASSQTSGGDEQYF.

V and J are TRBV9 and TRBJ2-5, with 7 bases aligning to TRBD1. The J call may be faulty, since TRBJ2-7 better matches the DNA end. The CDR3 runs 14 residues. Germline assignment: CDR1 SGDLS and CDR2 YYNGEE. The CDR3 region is CASSDGPGGYEQYF. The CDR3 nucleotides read TGTGCCAGCAGCGACGGTCCAGGGGGCTACGAGCAGTACTTC.

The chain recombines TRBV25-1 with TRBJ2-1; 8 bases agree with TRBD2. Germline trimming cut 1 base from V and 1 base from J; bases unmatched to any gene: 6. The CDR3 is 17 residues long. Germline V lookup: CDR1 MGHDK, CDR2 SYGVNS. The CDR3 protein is CASSEWEAGVSYNEQFF. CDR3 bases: TGTGCCAGCAGTGAATGGGAAGCGGGGGTGTCCTACAATGAGCAGTTCTTC.

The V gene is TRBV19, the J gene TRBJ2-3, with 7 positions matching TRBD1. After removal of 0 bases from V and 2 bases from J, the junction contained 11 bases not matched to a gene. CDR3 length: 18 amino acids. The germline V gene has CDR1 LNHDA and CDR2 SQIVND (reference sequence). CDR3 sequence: CASSIEFTGQSFTDTQYF. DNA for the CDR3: TGTGCCAGTAGTATAGAGTTCACGGGACAGTCCTTCACAGATACGCAGTATTTT.

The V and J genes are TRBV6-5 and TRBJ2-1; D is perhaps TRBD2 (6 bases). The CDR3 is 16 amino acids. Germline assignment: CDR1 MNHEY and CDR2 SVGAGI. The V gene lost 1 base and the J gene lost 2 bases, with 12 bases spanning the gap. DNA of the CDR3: TGTGCCAGCAGTTACTACGGGGGAAATCCCTACAATGAGCAGTTCTTC. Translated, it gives CASSYYGGNPYNEQFF.

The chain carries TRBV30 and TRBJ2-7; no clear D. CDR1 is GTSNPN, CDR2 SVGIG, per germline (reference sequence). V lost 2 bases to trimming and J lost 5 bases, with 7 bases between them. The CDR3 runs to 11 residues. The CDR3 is CAWSLTHEQYF. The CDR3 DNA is TGTGCCTGGAGTCTAACCCACGAGCAGTACTTC. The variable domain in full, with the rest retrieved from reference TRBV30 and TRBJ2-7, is SQTIHQWPATLVQPVGSPLSLECTVEGTSNPNLYWYRQAAGRGLQLLFYSVGIGQISSEVPQNLSASRPQDRQFILSSKKLLLSDSGFYLCAWSLTHEQYFGPGTRLTVT.

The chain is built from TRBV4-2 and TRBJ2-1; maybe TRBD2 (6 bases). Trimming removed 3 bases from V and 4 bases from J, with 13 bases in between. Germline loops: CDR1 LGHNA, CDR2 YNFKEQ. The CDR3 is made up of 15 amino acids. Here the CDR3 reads CASSHPGGPYNEQFF. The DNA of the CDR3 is TGTGCCAGCAGCCACCCAGGAGGGCCATACAATGAGCAGTTCTTC.

CDR3 bases: TGTGCCAGCAGCATCCAAGTCAGGGGGCGGGAGACCCAGTACTTC. This encodes CASSIQVRGRETQYF. The rearrangement uses TRBV21-1 and TRBJ2-5; TRBD1, as called in the table, went unchecked against the DNA. TRBV21-1 is a listed pseudogene. The CDR3 contains 15 residues.

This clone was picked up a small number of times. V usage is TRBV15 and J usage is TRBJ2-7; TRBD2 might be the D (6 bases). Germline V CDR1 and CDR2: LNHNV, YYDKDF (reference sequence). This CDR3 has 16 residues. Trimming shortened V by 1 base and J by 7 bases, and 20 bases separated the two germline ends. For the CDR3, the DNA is TGTGCCACCAGCAGAGGAAAAGGCCGGGGACTGGGGGAGCAGTACTTC. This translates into CATSRGKGRGLGEQYF.

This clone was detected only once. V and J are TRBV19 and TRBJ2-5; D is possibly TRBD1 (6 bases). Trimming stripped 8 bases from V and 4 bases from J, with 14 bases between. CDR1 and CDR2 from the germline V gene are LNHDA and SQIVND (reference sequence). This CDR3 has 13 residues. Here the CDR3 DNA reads TGTGCCAGTGTGAACAGGGCAGGAGAGACCCAGTACTTC. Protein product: CASVNRAGETQYF.

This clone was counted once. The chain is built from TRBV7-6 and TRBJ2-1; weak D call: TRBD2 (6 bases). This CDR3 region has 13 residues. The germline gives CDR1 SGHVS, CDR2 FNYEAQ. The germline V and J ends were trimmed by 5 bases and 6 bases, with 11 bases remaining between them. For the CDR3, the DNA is TGTGCCAGCAGCAAGACTAGGGGCAATGAGCAGTTCTTC. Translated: CASSKTRGNEQFF.

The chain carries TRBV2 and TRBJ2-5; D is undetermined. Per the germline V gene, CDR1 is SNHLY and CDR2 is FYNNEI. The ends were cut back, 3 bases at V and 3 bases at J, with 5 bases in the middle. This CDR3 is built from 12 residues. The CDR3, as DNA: TGTGCCAGCAGTGAGATAGAAGAGACCCAGTACTTC. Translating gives CASSEIEETQYF.